The 15 T cell receptor beta chains in this list originate from one sample, sequenced in a study of beta chain features in type 1 diabetes. Investigators reverse transcribed all isolated RNA, so they sequenced expressed TCRB transcripts. Sequencing used immunoSEQ multiplex PCR; TCRdb keeps in-frame clones, though not all of them. The data contain 900,000 or so clones, roughly 17% of them singletons. Material: naive CD4+ T cells from blood. These receptors came from a woman aged 18-35 years in good health.

This clone was seen a few times. The rearrangement uses TRBV5-1 and TRBJ1-2, with 12 bases aligning to TRBD1. J was trimmed by 3 bases and V by 1 base; bases with no gene match: 4. This CDR3 comprises 16 residues. The germline CDR1 and CDR2 sequences are SGHRS and YFSETQ. CDR3 DNA: TGCGCCAGCAGCTTGTCGGGACAGGGGGCGGACTATGGCTACACCTTC. Its protein is CASSLSGQGADYGYTF.

This chain uses TRBV29-1 with TRBJ2-5; the D is unclear. Germline values: CDR1 SQVTM, CDR2 ANQGSEA. V gave up 5 bases and J gave up 5 bases, with 15 bases separating them. The CDR3 runs 13 residues. This CDR3 is CSVKGYRAETQYF. For the CDR3, the DNA is TGCAGCGTTAAGGGTTATCGGGCGGAGACCCAGTACTTC.

The table lists this clone with a count of one. V is TRBV6-5 and J is TRBJ2-3, with D possibly being TRBD2 (5 bases). CDR3 length: 15 amino acids. The ends were cut back, 2 bases at V and 4 bases at J, with 13 bases in the middle. From germline, CDR1 is MNHEY and CDR2 SVGAGI. In DNA form, the CDR3 reads TGTGCCAGCAGTTACCAACCGTCCGGGGCAGATACGCAGTATTTT. Its translation: CASSYQPSGADTQYF.

The chain carries TRBV9 and TRBJ2-5; no clear D gene. The V end lost 0 bases, the J end lost 2 bases, and 8 bases lay between the germline ends. Germline V gives CDR1 SGDLS, CDR2 YYNGEE. CDR3 size: 14 residues. CDR3 residues: CASSVAGIQETQYF. The CDR3 DNA reads as TGTGCCAGCAGCGTAGCGGGTATACAAGAGACCCAGTACTTC.

The chain couples TRBV7-2 to TRBJ2-7; 9 bases are a match to TRBD1. This CDR3 is 14 amino acids long. V was pared by 5 bases and J by 4 bases, with 6 bases of the junction left unmatched. CDR1 SGHTA and CDR2 FQGNSA come from the germline V gene. This CDR3 reads CASSPDRGWYEQYF. The CDR3 nucleotides are TGTGCCAGCAGCCCGGACAGGGGTTGGTACGAGCAGTACTTC.

This clone was counted only a few times. As DNA, the CDR3 is TGTGCCAGCAGCTTGCAGGGGCGAACAACTAATGAAAAACTGTTTTTT. It specifies CASSLQGRTTNEKLFF. The chain combines TRBV5-6 with TRBJ1-4, with D tentatively TRBD1 (6 bases). This CDR3 is 16 amino acids long. V lost 1 base and J 0 bases, leaving 10 bases between the germline ends. CDR1 is SGHDT and CDR2 is YYEEEE in the germline V gene.

This chain links TRBV2 with TRBJ2-5, with 7 nucleotides matching TRBD1. CDR1 SNHLY and CDR2 FYNNEI come from the germline V gene. J lost 7 bases, V lost 6 bases, and 11 bases had no gene match. This CDR3 region has 14 residues. CDR3 loop: CASRKGQSMGTQYF. The CDR3 DNA reads as TGTGCCAGCAGGAAGGGACAGAGTATGGGGACCCAGTACTTC.

This clone has just a few counts. This chain links TRBV6-6 with TRBJ2-7, with 7 bases that match TRBD1. Germline CDR1 is MNHNY and CDR2 is SVGAGI (reference sequence). The CDR3 consists of 16 residues. The trim removed 6 bases at V and 2 bases at J, leaving 13 bases unmatched. The CDR3 spells CASSRGRGTVAYEQYF. The DNA of the CDR3 is TGTGCCAGCAGCCGGGGTCGAGGGACAGTGGCCTACGAGCAGTACTTC.

The CDR3 region has the DNA TGTGCCAGCAGCCCGGCGGGAAACACCATATATTTT. This codes for CASSPAGNTIYF. The gene calls are TRBV7-9 and TRBJ1-3; D remains unclear. Germline V CDR1 and CDR2: SEHNR, FQNEAQ (reference sequence). Trimming left V 5 bases short and J 4 bases short, with 6 bases between. The CDR3 contains 12 residues.

The chain carries TRBV5-1 and TRBJ2-7; 14 bases line up with TRBD2. The V segment lost 4 bases and the J segment 2 bases; nucleotides outside the gene matches: 8. The CDR3 sequence is 17 residues long. Germline CDR1 and CDR2: SGHRS and YFSETQ. In DNA, the CDR3 is TGCGCCAGCAGCAGATCCGGGACTAGCGGGAGCCCCTACGAGCAGTACTTC. Its translation is CASSRSGTSGSPYEQYF.

The sample holds a few counts of this clone. The chain couples TRBV2 to TRBJ1-4; D is unclear. With 5 bases removed from V and 8 bases from J, the gap between germline ends came to 9 bases. In germline, CDR1 is SNHLY, CDR2 FYNNEI. This CDR3 is built from 12 residues. DNA of the CDR3: TGTGCCAGCAGTCTATCTTGGGAAAAACTGTTTTTT. Its protein is CASSLSWEKLFF.

This clone was found once. One junction end disagrees with the germline gene, perhaps due to a read error. The gene calls are TRBV19 and TRBJ2-4, with 8 bases aligning to TRBD1. Germline V gene sequence: CDR1 LNHDA, CDR2 SQIVND (reference sequence). This CDR3 is 14 amino acids long. The CDR3 DNA follows: TGTGCCGGTAGTATCGGACAGGGTAGGAACATTCAGTACTTC. Its protein product is CAGSIGQGRNIQYF.

This clone was seen more than once but under ten times. This chain connects TRBV7-9 to TRBJ1-1, with D hard to call. In germline, CDR1 is SEHNR, CDR2 FQNEAQ (reference sequence). V shed 6 bases and J shed 4 bases, with 3 bases lying between them. The CDR3 is made up of 10 amino acids. CDR3 region: CASRGTEAFF. The CDR3 coding sequence is TGTGCCAGCAGGGGCACTGAAGCTTTCTTT.

This clone was picked up a small number of times. The chain couples TRBV25-1 to TRBJ2-3, with a tentative D call TRBD1 (6 bases). Germline V gene sequence: CDR1 MGHDK, CDR2 SYGVNS. CDR3 length equals 13 residues. Trimming shortened V by 10 bases and J by 6 bases, and 17 bases separated the two germline ends. DNA for the CDR3: TGTGCCACCACAGGGAATTCTGGGGATACGCAGTATTTT. Protein sequence: CATTGNSGDTQYF. Looking up the rest from reference TRBV25-1 and TRBJ2-3 gives the full variable domain: EADIYQTPRYLVIGTGKKITLECSQTMGHDKMYWYQQDPGMELHLIHYSYGVNSTEKGDLSSESTVSRIRTEHFPLTLESARPSHTSQYLCATTGNSGDTQYFGPGTRLTVL.

This clone was counted only a few times. J is TRBJ2-6 and V is TRBV10-3; D gene ambiguous. Between the trimmed V and J ends, which lost 4 bases and 0 bases, there was a span of 7 bases. The CDR3 has 15 residues. The V gene's germline CDR1 is ENHRY and CDR2 SYGVKD. The CDR3 loop reads CAISGSNSGANVLTF. DNA of the CDR3: TGTGCCATCAGTGGGAGCAACTCTGGGGCCAACGTCCTGACTTTC.